The entry that follows covers one TCR beta chain sequence. The antigen is unknown. The data were taken from a study of shared clonotypes between healthy human individuals. The CDR3 is 14 residues long. V trimming: 1 base; J trimming: 5 bases; junction bases outside the gene matches: 2. Looked up from germline, CDR1 is SGHAT and CDR2 is FQNNGV. CD45RO-negative, CCR7-positively selected cells formed the naive CD8 fraction, excluding terminally differentiated effector memory CD45RA+ cells. General study findings and limits: Clonotypes not shared had lower generation probabilities than those common to all four donors. Clonotypes that were shared across a handful of donors made up around 5% of naive CD4 clonotypes.

Template for every sorted-subset replicate PCR totaled approximately 0.2 ug DNA, tens of thousands of T cell genomes. The data were produced by immunoSEQ multiplex PCR, yet TCRdb's version contains in-frame clones alone and is incomplete. The table shows millions of clones, with about 94% occurring only once. The V gene is TRBV11-2, the J gene TRBJ2-7; 10 nucleotides match TRBD1. The receptor was isolated from a man between 18 and 29 years old in good health. Sequencing was carried out using naive CD8+ T cells sorted from blood. Written as DNA, the CDR3 is TGTGCCAGCAGCTTAGGACAGGGGGCCGACGAGCAGTACTTC. Protein product: CASSLGQGADEQYF. The variable domain in full, completed from reference TRBV11-2 and TRBJ2-7, reads EAGVAQSPRYKIIEKRQSVAFWCNPISGHATLYWYQQILGQGPKLLIQFQNNGVVDDSQLPKDRFSAERLKGVDSTLKIQPAKLEDSAVYLCASSLGQGADEQYFGPGTRLTVT.